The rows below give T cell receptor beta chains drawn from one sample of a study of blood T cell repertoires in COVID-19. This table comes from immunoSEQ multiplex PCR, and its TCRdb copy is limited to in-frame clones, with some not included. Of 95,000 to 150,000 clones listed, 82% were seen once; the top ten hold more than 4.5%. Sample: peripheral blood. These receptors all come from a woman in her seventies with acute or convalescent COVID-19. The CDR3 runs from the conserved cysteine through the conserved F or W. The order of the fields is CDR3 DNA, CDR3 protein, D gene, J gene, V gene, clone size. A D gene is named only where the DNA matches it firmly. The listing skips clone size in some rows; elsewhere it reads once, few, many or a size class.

cdr3_nt: TGTGCCAGCGTGGGGCTTGGCGAGACCCAGTACTTC
cdr3_aa: CASVGLGETQYF
d_call: NA
j_call: TRBJ2-5
v_call: TRBV7-9
clone_size: NA

cdr3_nt: TGTGCCAGCAGTGCCTTGACAGGAAAGATAAGCTCCTATAATTCACCCCTCCACTTT
cdr3_aa: CASSALTGKISSYNSPLHF
d_call: NA
j_call: TRBJ1-6
v_call: TRBV6-1
clone_size: NA

cdr3_nt: TGTGCCAGCAGCCAATGGACGCCGGGGACCGGGGAGCTGTTTTTT
cdr3_aa: CASSQWTPGTGELFF
d_call: NA
j_call: TRBJ2-2
v_call: TRBV7-9
clone_size: NA

cdr3_nt: TGCAGTGCTAGTGGACTAGCGGGGGGCTCCCTTAGAGATACGCAGTATTTT
cdr3_aa: CSASGLAGGSLRDTQYF
d_call: TRBD2
j_call: TRBJ2-3
v_call: TRBV20-1
clone_size: NA

cdr3_nt: TGCGCCAGCAGCCCCGGGACAGGGATTCGTGGCTACACCTTC
cdr3_aa: CASSPGTGIRGYTF
d_call: TRBD1
j_call: TRBJ1-2
v_call: TRBV5-1
clone_size: once

cdr3_nt: TGCAGCGCTCGAATGACTAGCGGGGGGGCTGATACGCAGTATTTT
cdr3_aa: CSARMTSGGADTQYF
d_call: TRBD2
j_call: TRBJ2-3
v_call: TRBV29-1
clone_size: NA

cdr3_nt: TGTGCCAGCAGCATAAGACTAGCGGGGGGCAACGCAGATACGCAGTATTTT
cdr3_aa: CASSIRLAGGNADTQYF
d_call: TRBD2
j_call: TRBJ2-3
v_call: TRBV7-2
clone_size: NA

cdr3_nt: TGTGCCAGCTCACTCCCGGGACAGGGGTACTATGGCTACACCTTC
cdr3_aa: CASSLPGQGYYGYTF
d_call: TRBD1
j_call: TRBJ1-2
v_call: TRBV18
clone_size: NA

cdr3_nt: TGTGCCAGCAGCACGGACAGGAACCAAGAGACCCAGTACTTC
cdr3_aa: CASSTDRNQETQYF
d_call: TRBD1
j_call: TRBJ2-5
v_call: TRBV7-2
clone_size: NA

cdr3_nt: TGTGCCAGCAGCCGCGGCGTCGCGGGGGGAGTGGATACGCAGTATTTT
cdr3_aa: CASSRGVAGGVDTQYF
d_call: TRBD2
j_call: TRBJ2-3
v_call: TRBV11-2
clone_size: NA

cdr3_nt: TGTGCCATCAGCAGAGGACAGCAAGGCACCGGGGAGCTGTTTTTT
cdr3_aa: CAISRGQQGTGELFF
d_call: NA
j_call: TRBJ2-2
v_call: TRBV10-3
clone_size: few

cdr3_nt: TGTGCCAGCAGCTCTCCTTCTTCGCAGTATTTT
cdr3_aa: CASSSPSSQYF
d_call: NA
j_call: TRBJ2-3
v_call: TRBV5-4
clone_size: NA

cdr3_nt: TGCGCCAGCAGCCCGATAGGGGGGGCGGGGGAGCTGTTTTTT
cdr3_aa: CASSPIGGAGELFF
d_call: NA
j_call: TRBJ2-2
v_call: TRBV4-3
clone_size: NA

cdr3_nt: TGTGCCAGTAGTATACAGGGGGGAGGAAACACCATATATTTT
cdr3_aa: CASSIQGGGNTIYF
d_call: TRBD1
j_call: TRBJ1-3
v_call: TRBV19
clone_size: NA

cdr3_nt: TGTGCCATCAGTCCCCAACTCGGGGGAGGCAATCAGCCCCAGCATTTT
cdr3_aa: CAISPQLGGGNQPQHF
d_call: NA
j_call: TRBJ1-5
v_call: TRBV10-3
clone_size: once

cdr3_nt: TGTGCCAGTAAGGCGGGGGGGAACACCGGGGAGCTGTTTTTT
cdr3_aa: CASKAGGNTGELFF
d_call: TRBD2
j_call: TRBJ2-2
v_call: TRBV19
clone_size: NA